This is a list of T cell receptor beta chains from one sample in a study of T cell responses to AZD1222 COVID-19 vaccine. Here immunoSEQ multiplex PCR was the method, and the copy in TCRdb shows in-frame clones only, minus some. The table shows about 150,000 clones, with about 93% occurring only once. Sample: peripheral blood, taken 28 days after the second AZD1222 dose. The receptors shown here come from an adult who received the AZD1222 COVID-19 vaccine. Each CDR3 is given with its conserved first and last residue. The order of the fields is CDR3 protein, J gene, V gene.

CASSSLRVGNTIYF	TRBJ1-3	TRBV7-2
CASSGGYEQYF	TRBJ2-7	TRBV2
CASSLLGRVGDQPQHF	TRBJ1-5	TRBV27
CASSERGDSPLHF	TRBJ1-6	TRBV6-1
CAIRTGGLGYGYTF	TRBJ1-2	TRBV6-5
CATETKGTDTQYF	TRBJ2-3	TRBV10-3
CSLDTGRPNEQFF	TRBJ2-1	TRBV29-1
CASSPLFRTGGRMNTEAFF	TRBJ1-1	TRBV18
CASSVGGNTEAFF	TRBJ1-1	TRBV5-8
CASSQGINTGELFF	TRBJ2-2	TRBV2
CASSPGRGAGGGHDTQYF	TRBJ2-3	TRBV5-1
CASSQDRVRGYEQYF	TRBJ2-7	TRBV14
CASGYNEQFF	TRBJ2-1	TRBV12-5